A single sample is the source of the 5 T cell receptor beta chains below, sequenced in a study of regulatory T cells in long-lasting Graves disease. Time point of the sample: persistent/refractory GD, antithyroid drugs over 5 years with positive TRAb. RNA isolated from PBMCs was used to make the TCR library. Arm-PCR with iRepertoire HTBI primers amplified the CDR3 regions for these TCR beta libraries. TCRdb recomputed calls from the multiplex PCR reads with MiXCR, one row per CDR3 protein. The sample shows under 500,000 distinct CDR3 sequences, roughly 20% of them seen only once. The source material was peripheral blood mononuclear cells (PBMCs), sampled when the disease was refractory, from a patient treated with antithyroid drugs. The source is a female donor with Graves disease.

In its sample, this clonotype was seen many times. The rearrangement uses TRBV7-2 and TRBJ2-5, with D unresolved. Per germline, CDR1 SGHTA and CDR2 FQGNSA. V gave up 5 bases and J gave up 0 bases, with 10 bases separating them. This CDR3 has 14 amino acids. CDR3 loop: CASSQDGYQETQYF. As DNA, the CDR3 is TGTGCCAGCAGCCAGGACGGGTACCAAGAGACCCAGTACTTC.

The chain recombines TRBV28 with TRBJ2-3; tentatively, D is TRBD1 or TRBD2 (5 bases each). The CDR3 totals 14 residues. Deletions cut 3 bases from V and 7 bases from J, with 14 bases between. CDR1 and CDR2 (germline): MDHEN, SYDVKM. CDR3 loop: CASSLGPVPNTQYF. The CDR3 DNA reads TGTGCCAGCAGTTTGGGACCAGTCCCAAATACGCAGTATTTT.

CDR3 residues: CASSWGTSGSSGELFF. DNA for the CDR3: TGTGCCAGCAGCTGGGGGACTAGCGGGAGTTCCGGGGAGCTGTTTTTT. This chain links TRBV7-9 with TRBJ2-2; 14 bases map to TRBD2. Germline trimming cut 4 bases from V and 6 bases from J; bases unmatched to any gene: 4. The CDR3 loop spans 16 amino acids. Germline V gives CDR1 SEHNR, CDR2 FQNEAQ (reference sequence). The whole variable domain, remainder taken from reference TRBV7-9 and TRBJ2-2, is DTGVSQNPRHKITKRGQNVTFRCDPISEHNRLYWYRQTLGQGPEFLTYFQNEAQLEKSRLLSDRFSAERPKGSFSTLEIQRTEQGDSAMYLCASSWGTSGSSGELFFGEGSRLTVL.

There are many counts of this clonotype. CDR3 protein: CSAYGTGEETQYF. CDR3 DNA sequence: TGCAGTGCTTACGGGACAGGGGAAGAGACCCAGTACTTC. The chain joins TRBV20-1 to TRBJ2-5, with 10 nucleotides matching TRBD1. Germline values: CDR1 DFQATT, CDR2 SNEGSKA (reference sequence). V shed 5 bases and J 3 bases; nucleotides not matched to a gene: 3. This CDR3 region has 13 residues.

This clonotype was seen ten or more times. The DNA of the CDR3 is TGTGCCAGCAGCCCCCTTTCCCGACTAGCGGGGACCCACTACGAGCAGTACTTC. Translated, it gives CASSPLSRLAGTHYEQYF. The chain combines TRBV11-2 with TRBJ2-7, with 11 bases aligning to TRBD2. In germline, CDR1 is SGHAT, CDR2 FQNNGV. The trim removed 5 bases at V and 3 bases at J, leaving 15 bases unmatched. This CDR3 is 18 amino acids long.